A single sample gave rise to the 15 T cell receptor beta chains below, sequenced in a study of cytomegalovirus exposure and HLA in healthy donors. PCR employed 60 Vbeta and 13 Jbeta primers. Generated by immunoSEQ multiplex PCR, the TCRdb table keeps only in-frame clones and is missing some. Among around 62,000 clones listed, about three quarters were seen once. Sequencing was done on a sample of PBMCs. The receptor source for this set is a male donor in good health and CMV-seropositive.

The chain uses TRBV4-2 and TRBJ1-2, with D unresolved. The germline gives CDR1 LGHNA, CDR2 YNFKEQ. This CDR3 is 14 amino acids long. Trimming removed 4 bases from V and 5 bases from J, with 14 bases in between. CDR3 nucleotide sequence: TGTGCCAGCAGCCCCCTCGGGGAGTTATATGGCTACACCTTC. Translation gives CASSPLGELYGYTF.

This clone occurred once. The chain recombines TRBV6-5 with TRBJ1-2; possibly TRBD1 for D (5 bases). Trimming took 8 bases from V and 1 from J, leaving 8 bases between them. The CDR3 runs to 12 residues. Germline V lookup: CDR1 MNHEY, CDR2 SVGAGI. CDR3: CASWGVNYGYTF. The CDR3 DNA is TGTGCCAGCTGGGGCGTTAACTATGGCTACACCTTC.

J is TRBJ1-1 and V is TRBV6-5; TRBD1 agrees at 7 bases. This CDR3 is built from 14 residues. With 2 bases clipped from V and 5 bases from J, the junction kept 5 bases outside the gene matches. CDR1 MNHEY and CDR2 SVGAGI come from the germline V gene. CDR3 nucleotides: TGTGCCAGCAGTTACAGGACAGGCGTAACTGAAGCTTTCTTT. It codes for CASSYRTGVTEAFF.

This clone was recorded only once. As DNA, the CDR3 is TGTGCCAGCAGGGCGGGGGGGCCTGAAGATACGCAGTATTTT. Its protein is CASRAGGPEDTQYF. The chain is built from TRBV7-9 and TRBJ2-3, with 9 positions matching TRBD2. The CDR3 contains 14 residues. V trimming: 6 bases; J trimming: 5 bases; junction bases outside the gene matches: 6. The germline V gene has CDR1 SEHNR and CDR2 FQNEAQ (reference sequence).

This rearrangement joins TRBV7-2 to TRBJ2-7; D possibly corresponds to TRBD2 (5 bases). This CDR3 is 14 amino acids long. V lost 5 bases and J lost 3, with 14 bases in between. Germline V gene data show CDR1 as SGHTA and CDR2 as FQGNSA. The CDR3 sequence: CASSPGVLFYEQYF. CDR3 in DNA: TGTGCCAGCAGCCCCGGGGTCTTATTCTACGAGCAGTACTTC.

V gene TRBV5-8 combines with J gene TRBJ2-7; 8 bases line up with TRBD1. Germline-derived CDR1 and CDR2 are SGHTS and YDEGEE. This CDR3 has 16 amino acids. V was clipped by 4 bases and J by 2 bases; unmatched bases: 11. CDR3 DNA: TGTGCCAGCAGCCGGTTGACAGGGGCTTACACCTACGAGCAGTACTTC. The encoded protein is CASSRLTGAYTYEQYF.

The V call is TRBV2, the J call TRBJ2-3; a weak D match, TRBD2 (6 bases). V was shortened by 6 bases and J by 0 bases, with 13 bases between the two germline ends. CDR1 is SNHLY and CDR2 is FYNNEI in the germline V gene. The CDR3 covers 15 residues. CDR3 loop: CASRAGTQSTDTQYF. CDR3 coding DNA: TGTGCCAGCAGAGCCGGGACTCAGAGCACAGATACGCAGTATTTT.

V is TRBV4-3 and J is TRBJ2-7; 7 bases map to TRBD1. Germline lookup yields CDR1 LGHNA and CDR2 YSLEER. The CDR3 contains 15 residues. The trim removed 1 base at V and 5 bases at J, leaving 8 bases unmatched. The DNA of the CDR3 is TGCGCCAGCAGCCAAGGGACAGGCGATACCCACGAGCAGTACTTC. This translates into CASSQGTGDTHEQYF.

This rearrangement joins TRBV9 to TRBJ2-1; D perhaps matches TRBD1 (5 bases). V shed 4 bases and J shed 1 base, with 15 bases lying between them. The CDR3 length is 16 residues. The germline gives CDR1 SGDLS, CDR2 YYNGEE. Written as DNA, the CDR3 is TGTGCCAGCAGCACGACAGCAACCTTATCCTACAATGAGCAGTTCTTC. It codes for CASSTTATLSYNEQFF. The whole variable domain, filled in from reference TRBV9 and TRBJ2-1, reads DSGVTQTPKHLITATGQRVTLRCSPRSGDLSVYWYQQSLDQGLQFLIQYYNGEERAKGNILERFSAQQFPDLHSELNLSSLELGDSALYFCASSTTATLSYNEQFFGPGTRLTVL.

The chain carries TRBV11-1 and TRBJ2-1, with TRBD1 matching over 7 bases. This CDR3 region has 13 residues. With V trimmed by 5 bases and J by 6 bases, 4 bases remained unmatched. Germline CDR1 is SGHAT and CDR2 is FQDESV (reference sequence). CDR3 amino acids: CASSRDRVNEQFF. DNA of the CDR3: TGTGCCAGCAGCCGAGACAGGGTCAATGAGCAGTTCTTC. Combining the CDR3 with reference TRBV11-1 and TRBJ2-1 gives the whole variable domain EAEVAQSPRYKITEKSQAVAFWCDPISGHATLYWYRQILGQGPELLVQFQDESVVDDSQLPKDRFSAERLKGVDSTLKIQPAELGDSAMYLCASSRDRVNEQFFGPGTRLTVL.

The chain has TRBV9 and TRBJ2-2; 8 bases align to TRBD1. Germline trimming cut 3 bases from V and 1 base from J; bases unmatched to any gene: 5. Germline CDR1 and CDR2: SGDLS and YYNGEE. CDR3 length: 16 amino acids. In DNA form, the CDR3 reads TGTGCCAGCAGCGCCCGAGGGACAGGGAACACCGGGGAGCTGTTTTTT. Protein sequence: CASSARGTGNTGELFF.

The chain recombines TRBV7-6 with TRBJ1-3; D gene ambiguous. Trimming removed 1 base from V and 7 bases from J, with 11 bases in between. The CDR3 totals 14 residues. Germline CDR1 SGHVS, CDR2 FNYEAQ. The CDR3 sequence is CASSLEAGFNTIYF. The CDR3 coding sequence is TGTGCCAGCAGCTTAGAAGCGGGGTTCAACACCATATATTTT.

This clone was counted a few times. The CDR3 loop reads CASSVGEPGSSYEQYF. The CDR3 nucleotides are TGTGCCAGCAGCGTAGGTGAGCCAGGAAGCTCCTACGAGCAGTACTTC. This chain uses TRBV9 with TRBJ2-7; no clear D gene. The CDR3 has 16 residues. Trimming removed 0 bases from V and 0 bases from J, with 13 bases in between. Germline V gene data show CDR1 as SGDLS and CDR2 as YYNGEE.

This rearrangement joins TRBV29-1 to TRBJ2-3, with 9 nucleotides matching TRBD2. V shed 4 bases, J shed 4 bases, and the junction held 6 bases outside the gene matches. CDR3 length: 14 residues. In germline, CDR1 is SQVTM, CDR2 ANQGSEA. The DNA for the CDR3 is TGCAGCGTTGTGGGCGGGGGGGCAGCAGATACGCAGTATTTT. It is translated as CSVVGGGAADTQYF.

The gene calls are TRBV7-9 and TRBJ1-2; possibly TRBD1 for D (6 bases). From germline, CDR1 is SEHNR and CDR2 FQNEAQ (reference sequence). The CDR3 is made up of 15 amino acids. The V end was cut by 4 bases, the J end by 1 base, with 13 bases between. CDR3 coding DNA: TGTGCCAGCAGCTACGCTAGACAGGATAACTATGGCTACACCTTC. This codes for CASSYARQDNYGYTF.